These 14 T cell receptor beta chains were sequenced from one sample in a study of monozygotic twins with inflammatory bowel disease. TCRdb reworked the 5' RACE reads into one entry per CDR3 protein, no DNA. In all, the sample yields 300,000 to 350,000 distinct CDR3 sequences. The sequencing sample was made of blood. These receptors all stem from a human donor with ulcerative colitis or Crohn's disease, or a healthy co-twin of an affected twin (not recorded which).

The V gene is TRBV5-1, the J gene TRBJ2-3; TCRdb's D gene call, TRBD2, goes unchecked for lack of DNA. This CDR3 is 19 amino acids long. Germline V gene data show CDR1 as SGHRS and CDR2 as YFSETQ. The CDR3: CASSVTRLAGPSGADTQYF.

CDR3 in amino acids: CSSYGGNEKLFF. This rearrangement joins TRBV20-1 to TRBJ1-4. The CDR3 loop spans 12 amino acids. Germline V CDR1 and CDR2: DFQATT, SNEGSKA (reference sequence).

The J gene is TRBJ2-5, the V gene TRBV6-5; checking the TCRdb D call of TRBD2 is not possible without DNA. CDR1 MNHEY and CDR2 SVGAGI come from the germline V gene. This CDR3 comprises 15 residues. CDR3: CASSYRLAGVETQYF.

The chain employs TRBV20-1 and TRBJ1-4; TCRdb outputs TRBD1, but without DNA this stays unchecked. This CDR3 has 12 residues. Per germline, CDR1 DFQATT and CDR2 SNEGSKA (reference sequence). The CDR3 sequence is CSARDALEKLFF.

V usage is TRBV5-1 and J usage is TRBJ2-1; lacking DNA, the TRBD1 call made by TCRdb goes unchecked. The germline gives CDR1 SGHRS, CDR2 YFSETQ. The CDR3 has 17 amino acids. CDR3 protein: CASSGRDVQSSYNEQFF.

The chain has TRBV5-1 and TRBJ2-5; TCRdb proposes TRBD2, but this gene call is untestable without DNA. The CDR3 has 12 amino acids. Germline V gene lookup returns CDR1 SGHRS and CDR2 YFSETQ. The CDR3 loop reads CASSRGTQHQYF.

The CDR3 reads CASSHGMGSPLHF. The chain is built from TRBV14 and TRBJ1-6. The CDR3 has 13 residues. Germline V gives CDR1 SGHDN, CDR2 FVKESK.

The chain couples TRBV12-3 or TRBV12-4 to TRBJ1-5; TCRdb indicates TRBD1, and absent DNA this call remains unverified. The CDR3 loop spans 15 amino acids. CDR3 protein: CASSLIGTGARPQHF.

The rearrangement links TRBV4-1 to TRBJ2-7; TCRdb picks TRBD2, but there is no DNA to check that call. The CDR3 consists of 15 residues. Germline lookup yields CDR1 MGHRA and CDR2 YSYEKL. CDR3 in amino acids: CASSQDGLVPLEQYF.

The genes are TRBV29-1 and TRBJ2-7; TCRdb selects TRBD2, and the lack of DNA leaves this call unchecked. This CDR3 comprises 14 residues. Germline V gene lookup returns CDR1 SQVTM and CDR2 ANQGSEA. The chain's CDR3 is CSVSTTSGYGEQYF.

This chain links TRBV9 with TRBJ1-3. Germline lookup yields CDR1 SGDLS and CDR2 YYNGEE. The CDR3 sequence is 15 residues long. This CDR3 is CASSVEGWPGNTIYF.

CDR3 sequence reads: CASSFAGTGNEKLFF. The rearrangement uses TRBV5-1 and TRBJ1-4; TCRdb's assignment of TRBD1 cannot be checked, as there is no DNA. The germline V gene encodes CDR1 SGHRS and CDR2 YFSETQ. CDR3 length equals 15 residues.

The chain joins TRBV18 to TRBJ1-1; TCRdb indicates TRBD1, and absent DNA this call remains unverified. The CDR3 has 14 amino acids. Germline CDR1 is KGHSH and CDR2 is LQKENI. The CDR3 is CASSEQGLNTEAFF. The full variable domain, in which reference TRBV18 and TRBJ1-1 provide the parts outside the CDR3, is NAGVMQNPRHLVRRRGQEARLRCSPMKGHSHVYWYRQLPEEGLKFMVYLQKENIIDESGMPKERFSAEFPKEGPSILRIQQVVRGDSAAYFCASSEQGLNTEAFFGQGTRLTVV.

The J gene is TRBJ1-2, the V gene TRBV25-1. CDR1 and CDR2 (germline): MGHDK, SYGVNS. The CDR3 contains 13 residues. This CDR3 is CASSGSKGFGYTF.